One and the same sample provided the 21 T cell receptor beta chains below, sequenced in a study of identifying expanded T cells in peripheral blood. The repertoire was sequenced with immunoSEQ multiplex PCR; TCRdb's copy has only in-frame clones and lacks some. This table holds 100,000 or so clones, roughly 89% found once. Sample: blood. Every receptor here comes from a person aged 18-70 years in good health.

The chain carries TRBV25-1 and TRBJ1-4; D is unclear. The CDR3 is made up of 15 amino acids. V was pared by 7 bases and J by 8 bases, with 20 bases between. Germline CDR1 reads MGHDK; CDR2 reads SYGVNS. CDR3: CASTRGSGTREKLFF. CDR3 nucleotides: TGTGCCAGCACCCGCGGGTCTGGTACTCGAGAAAAACTGTTTTTT.

This clone was detected once. The chain employs TRBV9 and TRBJ1-2; TRBD1 is a possible D gene (6 bases). CDR3 length: 14 amino acids. CDR1 is SGDLS and CDR2 is YYNGEE in the germline V gene. Between the trimmed V and J ends, which lost 4 bases and 2 bases, there was a span of 12 bases. CDR3 in DNA: TGTGCCAGCAGCTTACGGGGGCAAAACTATGGCTACACCTTC. It specifies CASSLRGQNYGYTF. The full variable domain, with the rest looked up from reference TRBV9 and TRBJ1-2, is DSGVTQTPKHLITATGQRVTLRCSPRSGDLSVYWYQQSLDQGLQFLIQYYNGEERAKGNILERFSAQQFPDLHSELNLSSLELGDSALYFCASSLRGQNYGYTFGSGTRLTVV.

The V and J genes are TRBV4-3 and TRBJ2-6; D not resolved. V was cut by 2 bases and J by 0 bases, with 8 bases left in between. Germline CDR1 LGHNA, CDR2 YSLEER. The CDR3 runs to 16 residues. CDR3 sequence reads: CASSQMGNSGANVLTF. For the CDR3, the DNA is TGCGCCAGCAGCCAAATGGGGAACTCTGGGGCCAACGTCCTGACTTTC.

The V call is TRBV19, the J call TRBJ1-1, with no clear D. Trimming cost V 3 bases and J 5 bases, with 10 bases left between them. CDR3 length: 13 amino acids. Germline CDR1 is LNHDA and CDR2 is SQIVND (reference sequence). For the CDR3, the DNA is TGTGCCAGTAGTATTAATGGAAGGACTGAAGCTTTCTTT. This translates into CASSINGRTEAFF. The variable domain in full, with the rest retrieved from reference TRBV19 and TRBJ1-1, is DGGITQSPKYLFRKEGQNVTLSCEQNLNHDAMYWYRQDPGQGLRLIYYSQIVNDFQKGDIAEGYSVSREKKESFPLTVTSAQKNPTAFYLCASSINGRTEAFFGQGTRLTVV.

The chain employs TRBV7-2 and TRBJ2-4; weak D call: TRBD2 (7 bases). This CDR3 comprises 15 residues. The V gene lost 1 base and the J gene lost 7 bases, with 14 bases spanning the gap. Germline CDR1 reads SGHTA; CDR2 reads FQGNSA. CDR3 residues: CASSLDRAGGNIQYF. The DNA of the CDR3 is TGTGCCAGCAGCTTAGACAGGGCCGGGGGGAACATTCAGTACTTC.

The gene calls are TRBV5-4 and TRBJ1-1; D is possibly TRBD1 (6 bases). The CDR3 length is 16 residues. V gave up 4 bases and J gave up 1 base, with 17 bases separating them. Germline V gene sequence: CDR1 SGHNT, CDR2 YYREEE (reference sequence). DNA of the CDR3: TGTGCCAGCAGCGGCGGGACAACCGGCCGGAACACTGAAGCTTTCTTT. It codes for CASSGGTTGRNTEAFF.

This sequence joins TRBV5-4 and TRBJ2-7; tentatively, D is TRBD2 (5 bases). From germline, CDR1 is SGHNT and CDR2 YYREEE (reference sequence). Trimming took off 4 bases at V and 3 bases at J, with 5 bases between the two ends. The CDR3 contains 11 residues. Here the CDR3 reads CASSEGYEQYF. The CDR3 DNA sequence: TGTGCCAGCAGCGAGGGCTACGAGCAGTACTTC.

The CDR3 bases are TGCGCCAGCAGCCAAGAACCCCTCCCCCTTGAGCAGTACTTC. Translated, it gives CASSQEPLPLEQYF. The gene calls are TRBV4-1 and TRBJ2-7; D call uncertain. Germline CDR1 MGHRA, CDR2 YSYEKL. CDR3 length equals 14 residues. Trimming took off 0 bases at V and 7 bases at J, with 13 bases between the two ends.

CDR3 protein: CASSELAGGPETQYF. The DNA of the CDR3 is TGTGCCAGCAGTGAACTAGCGGGGGGGCCAGAGACCCAGTACTTC. This chain uses TRBV6-1 with TRBJ2-5; 12 nucleotides match TRBD2. The CDR3 consists of 15 residues. The germline V gene has CDR1 MNHNS and CDR2 SASEGT. With 2 bases clipped from V and 4 bases from J, the junction kept 2 bases outside the gene matches.

This clone occurred a few times. V and J are TRBV7-2 and TRBJ2-1; 7 positions match TRBD2. V was clipped by 3 bases and J by 2 bases; unmatched bases: 10. The CDR3 extends over 17 amino acids. CDR1 is SGHTA, CDR2 FQGNSA, per germline. The CDR3 DNA follows: TGTGCCAGCAGCTTCCCCCCCGGTAGCGGGCCCTACAATGAGCAGTTCTTC. Its protein product is CASSFPPGSGPYNEQFF.

This chain links TRBV11-2 with TRBJ2-6; D is uncertain. Deletions cut 3 bases from V and 6 bases from J, with 9 bases between. Germline V gives CDR1 SGHAT, CDR2 FQNNGV. The CDR3 has 14 residues. CDR3 amino acids: CASSLDLEANVLTF. CDR3 sequence (DNA): TGTGCCAGCAGCTTGGATCTGGAGGCCAACGTCCTGACTTTC.

This rearrangement joins TRBV23-1 to TRBJ2-7; D unclear. TRBV23-1 is recorded as an ORF, its role being uncertain. Trimming shortened V by 7 bases and J by 4 bases, and 14 bases separated the two germline ends. The CDR3 is 13 amino acids. This chain's CDR3 is CASTPLGEYEQYF. CDR3 coding DNA: TGCGCCAGCACTCCACTCGGCGAATACGAGCAGTACTTC.

This clone showed up just a few times. CDR3 bases: TGCGCCAGCAGCATAGGAGGGACGGCCTCACCCCTCCACTTT. Its protein product is CASSIGGTASPLHF. This chain uses TRBV4-1 with TRBJ1-6, with a weak D call TRBD1 (5 bases). Germline V gene sequence: CDR1 MGHRA, CDR2 YSYEKL. The CDR3 consists of 14 residues. The V gene lost 5 bases and the J gene lost 10 bases, with 15 bases spanning the gap.

There are a few counts of this clone. The chain carries TRBV7-2 and TRBJ1-2, with a tentative D call TRBD1 (6 bases). V shed 1 base and J shed 8 bases, with 8 bases lying between them. The CDR3 spans 12 residues. Germline V gene data show CDR1 as SGHTA and CDR2 as FQGNSA. The CDR3 DNA is TGTGCCAGCAGCTTAGTGGGGGCCGGCTACACCTTC. Protein sequence: CASSLVGAGYTF.

This chain joins TRBV7-2 and TRBJ1-1, with D hard to call. Germline values: CDR1 SGHTA, CDR2 FQGNSA. This CDR3 region has 16 residues. The V end lost 7 bases, the J end lost 0 bases, and 18 bases lay between the germline ends. Written as DNA, the CDR3 is TGTGCCAGCACCTTTTTCCTTGGAGGGATGAACACTGAAGCTTTCTTT. It yields the protein CASTFFLGGMNTEAFF.

V gene TRBV14 combines with J gene TRBJ2-5; the match to TRBD1 covers 7 bases. The CDR3 length is 15 residues. With V trimmed by 4 bases and J by 2 bases, 7 bases remained unmatched. The germline gives CDR1 SGHDN, CDR2 FVKESK. DNA for the CDR3: TGTGCCAGCAGCCCAGCGCGCAGGGGGCAAGAGACCCAGTACTTC. Translating it yields CASSPARRGQETQYF.

This chain links TRBV7-8 with TRBJ2-5; 15 bases agree with TRBD2. After removal of 6 bases from V and 1 base from J, the junction contained 3 bases not matched to a gene. This CDR3 has 16 residues. Germline CDR1 is SGHVS and CDR2 is FQNEAQ. CDR3 sequence reads: CASRKGLAGGQETQYF. CDR3 in DNA: TGTGCCAGCAGAAAGGGACTAGCGGGGGGCCAAGAGACCCAGTACTTC.

This clone was observed a handful of times. The V call is TRBV7-2, the J call TRBJ1-2; D is perhaps TRBD1 (5 bases). V gave up 5 bases and J gave up 8 bases, with 18 bases separating them. Looked up from germline, CDR1 is SGHTA and CDR2 is FQGNSA. The CDR3 is made up of 14 amino acids. The CDR3 loop is CASSLRSGLRGYTF. The CDR3 coding sequence is TGTGCCAGCAGCCTTCGATCAGGGTTACGAGGCTACACCTTC.

The chain has TRBV7-9 and TRBJ2-4; D ambiguous. The CDR3 is made up of 13 amino acids. Germline lookup yields CDR1 SEHNR and CDR2 FQNEAQ (reference sequence). With 5 bases removed from V and 8 bases from J, the gap between germline ends came to 13 bases. This CDR3 reads CASSLVPWDIQYF. The CDR3 DNA reads TGTGCCAGCAGCCTGGTGCCGTGGGACATTCAGTACTTC.

The chain employs TRBV6-5 and TRBJ1-4, with no clear D. With 0 bases removed from V and 7 bases from J, the gap between germline ends came to 15 bases. Germline-derived CDR1 and CDR2 are MNHEY and SVGAGI. The CDR3 totals 16 residues. The CDR3 nucleotides read TGTGCCAGCAGTTACTCAGAAGGCGAAAGGGCTGAAAAACTGTTTTTT. It specifies CASSYSEGERAEKLFF.

This clone was detected once. The V and J genes are TRBV4-2 and TRBJ2-1; TRBD2 agrees at 11 bases. Trimming removed 5 bases from V and 1 base from J; junction bases left unmatched: 4. CDR3 length: 16 amino acids. Germline CDR1 LGHNA, CDR2 YNFKEQ. The CDR3 reads CASSSRLAGSYNEQFF. The CDR3 nucleotides are TGTGCCAGCAGCTCACGACTAGCGGGGTCCTACAATGAGCAGTTCTTC.